The clone carrying this T cell receptor beta chain was detected a few times. The antigen remains unidentified. The sample is drawn from a study of T cell repertoires in cytomegalovirus infection. Study-wide context: Indications came from public TCR beta signatures; they pointed to CMV infection and to a matching HLA type. Findings and caveats of the study: Cumulative public TCR beta family frequency identified CMV carriers with the relevant HLA.

Trimming cost V 3 bases and J 1 base, with 7 bases left between them. Looked up from germline, CDR1 is SGHVS and CDR2 is FQNEAQ. The CDR3 is 14 amino acids. A single record per CDR3 protein comes from TCRdb applying MiXCR to the reads. This sample has 600,000 to 700,000 distinct CDR3 sequences, with around a third found just once. This clonotype was obtained from a human donor in good health (CMV status not recorded). Some clones in this sample may be carry-over from other donors' samples. The V gene is TRBV7-8, the J gene TRBJ1-3, with no clear D. The sequencing here drew on cultured PBMCs, taken from culture after CMV antigen stimulation. The CDR3 nucleotides are TGTGCCAGCAGCTTCGAGGCGTCTGGAAACACCATATATTTT. Protein product: CASSFEASGNTIYF.